This record covers a single TCR beta chain. Its antigen remains unknown. Heparinised blood was drawn once per donor, averaging around 120 mL. Sorting that relied on CD45RO/CCR7/CD25/CD127/CD95/CD27 yielded CD4+ naive, central memory, regulatory and stem cell-like memory cells. Investigators reverse transcribed all isolated RNA, so they sequenced expressed TCRB transcripts. The repertoire was sequenced with immunoSEQ multiplex PCR; TCRdb's copy has only in-frame clones and lacks some. Of around 430,000 clones listed, about 29% are singletons. These data belong to a study of beta chain features in type 1 diabetes. Notes on the study in general: Across patients, naive, central memory and Treg TCRB repertoires exhibited apparently greater similarity than was observed across healthy donors.

Sequencing was performed on naive CD4+ T cells from blood. This TCR derives from a man younger than 35 in good health.

CDR3 amino acids: CASSSRQGESSYTF. The CDR3 nucleotides read TGTGCCAGCAGCTCCAGACAGGGAGAGTCTAGCTACACCTTC. This sequence joins TRBV7-2 and TRBJ1-2; 7 bases line up with TRBD1. The CDR3 has 14 residues. Germline V lookup: CDR1 SGHTA, CDR2 FQGNSA. Germline trimming cut 4 bases from V and 9 bases from J; bases unmatched to any gene: 11.